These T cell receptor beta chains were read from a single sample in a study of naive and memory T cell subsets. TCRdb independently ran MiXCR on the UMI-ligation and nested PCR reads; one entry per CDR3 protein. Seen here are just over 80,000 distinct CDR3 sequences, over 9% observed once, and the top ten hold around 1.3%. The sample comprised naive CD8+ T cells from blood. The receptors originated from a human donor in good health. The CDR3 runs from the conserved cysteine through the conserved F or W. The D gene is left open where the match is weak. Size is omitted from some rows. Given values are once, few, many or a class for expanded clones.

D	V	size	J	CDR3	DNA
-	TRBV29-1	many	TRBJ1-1	CSLTGDSNHPGAFF	TGCAGCCTAACGGGGGACTCAAATCACCCCGGGGCTTTCTTT
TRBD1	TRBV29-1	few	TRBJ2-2	CSVPQGLRNTGELFF	TGCAGCGTGCCACAGGGGCTGAGGAACACCGGGGAGCTGTTTTTT
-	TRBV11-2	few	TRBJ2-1	CASSLEPDDPYNEQFF	TGTGCCAGCAGCTTAGAACCCGACGATCCATACAATGAGCAGTTCTTC
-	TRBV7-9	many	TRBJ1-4	CASSLNPEKLFF	TGTGCCAGCAGCTTAAACCCCGAAAAACTGTTTTTT
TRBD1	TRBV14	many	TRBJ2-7	CASSLRQGSYEQYF	TGTGCCAGCAGCCTTAGACAGGGGTCCTACGAGCAGTACTTC
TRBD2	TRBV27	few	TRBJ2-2	CASTFRLAGFTGELFF	TGTGCCAGCACTTTTAGACTAGCGGGATTTACCGGGGAGCTGTTTTTT
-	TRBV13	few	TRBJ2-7	CASSLYTRTSYEQYF	TGTGCCAGCAGCTTATATACAAGAACATCCTACGAGCAGTACTTC
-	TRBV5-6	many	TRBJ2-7	CASSLGEREQYF	TGTGCCAGCAGCTTGGGGGAGAGGGAGCAGTACTTC
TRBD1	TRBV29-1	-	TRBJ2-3	CSGVRGLNTDTQYF	TGCAGCGGCGTGAGGGGGCTAAACACAGATACGCAGTATTTT
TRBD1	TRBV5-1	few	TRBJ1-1	CASSSGDRGVTEAFF	TGCGCCAGCAGCTCGGGGGACAGGGGAGTGACTGAAGCTTTCTTT
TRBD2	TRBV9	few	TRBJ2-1	CASNSGDLNEQFF	TGTGCCAGCAACAGCGGGGATTTAAATGAGCAGTTCTTC
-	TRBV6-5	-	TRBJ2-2	CASGATNTGELFF	TGTGCCAGCGGGGCTACGAACACCGGGGAGCTGTTTTTT
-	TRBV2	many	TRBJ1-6	CASGRPPLHF	TGTGCCAGCGGGCGTCCACCCCTCCACTTT
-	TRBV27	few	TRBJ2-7	CASSSASLGRSYEQYF	TGTGCCAGCAGTTCAGCCTCACTGGGACGGTCTTACGAGCAGTACTTC
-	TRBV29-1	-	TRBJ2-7	CSVEGGYGTAAYEQYF	TGCAGCGTTGAAGGGGGTTATGGGACTGCGGCCTACGAGCAGTACTTC
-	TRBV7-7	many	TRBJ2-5	CAIFSRGAAQETQYF	TGTGCCATCTTTTCTAGGGGGGCTGCGCAAGAGACCCAGTACTTC
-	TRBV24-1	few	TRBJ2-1	CATSDPRRALNEQFF	TGTGCCACCAGTGATCCCCGGCGGGCGCTCAATGAGCAGTTCTTC
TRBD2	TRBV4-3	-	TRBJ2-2	CASSQVRAGDRTGELFF	TGCGCCAGCAGCCAAGTTAGAGCGGGAGATCGGACCGGGGAGCTGTTTTTT
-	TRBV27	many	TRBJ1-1	CASTTGLNTEAFF	TGTGCCAGCACTACAGGGCTGAACACTGAAGCTTTCTTT
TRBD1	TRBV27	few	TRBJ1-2	CASSSHRDRVWNGYTF	TGTGCCAGCAGTAGCCACCGGGACAGGGTTTGGAATGGCTACACCTTC
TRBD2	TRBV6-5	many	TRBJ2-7	CASSVLTGTSSYEQYF	TGTGCCAGCAGTGTACTTACCGGGACTAGCTCCTACGAGCAGTACTTC
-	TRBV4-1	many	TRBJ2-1	CASSPGLLNEQFF	TGCGCCAGCAGCCCGGGACTCCTCAATGAGCAGTTCTTC
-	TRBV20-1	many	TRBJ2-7	CSAPDRISYEQYF	TGCAGTGCCCCGGACAGAATCTCCTACGAGCAGTACTTC
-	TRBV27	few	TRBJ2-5	CASSSDRGETQYF	TGTGCCAGCAGTTCCGACCGTGGGGAGACCCAGTACTTC
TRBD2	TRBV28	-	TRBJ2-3	CASSSGLAPDTQYF	TGTGCCAGCAGTTCAGGACTAGCCCCAGATACGCAGTATTTT
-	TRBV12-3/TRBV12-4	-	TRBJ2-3	CASSSGLTTDTQYF	TGTGCCAGCAGTTCAGGACTAACAACAGATACGCAGTATTTT
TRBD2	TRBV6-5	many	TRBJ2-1	CASSYSGSGSLNEQFF	TGTGCCAGCAGTTACTCCGGTAGCGGGAGTTTGAATGAGCAGTTCTTC
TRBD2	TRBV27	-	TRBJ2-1	CASSLFGTSGYEQFF	TGTGCCAGCAGTTTATTCGGGACTAGTGGGTATGAGCAGTTCTTC
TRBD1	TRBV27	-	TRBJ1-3	CASSLSLGQGVSGNTIYF	TGTGCCAGCAGTTTATCCCTGGGACAGGGTGTATCGGGAAACACCATATATTTT
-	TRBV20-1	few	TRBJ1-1	CSARFFRENTEAFF	TGCAGTGCAAGGTTTTTCAGAGAGAACACTGAAGCTTTCTTT
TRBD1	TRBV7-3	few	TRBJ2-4	CASTQTGTGFPLAKNIQYF	TGTGCCAGCACCCAAACGGGGACAGGATTCCCCCTAGCCAAAAACATTCAGTACTTC
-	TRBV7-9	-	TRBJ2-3	CASSSPGESADTQYF	TGTGCCAGCAGCTCCCCCGGAGAATCCGCAGATACGCAGTATTTT
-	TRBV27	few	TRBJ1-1	CASSLYWTDLNTEAFF	TGTGCCAGCAGTTTATACTGGACGGACCTGAACACTGAAGCTTTCTTT
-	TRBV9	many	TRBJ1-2	CASTEGGKSNSYGYTF	TGTGCCAGCACCGAGGGAGGGAAAAGTAATTCGTATGGCTACACCTTC
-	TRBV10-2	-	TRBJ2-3	CASSLALSTDTQYF	TGCGCCAGCAGTCTAGCGCTCAGCACAGATACGCAGTATTTT
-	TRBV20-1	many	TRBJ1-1	CSAPDAGPEAFF	TGCAGTGCTCCGGACGCCGGTCCTGAAGCTTTCTTT
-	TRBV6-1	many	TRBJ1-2	CASSEGRWDDGGETYTF	TGTGCCAGCAGTGAAGGTCGTTGGGACGACGGAGGAGAAACCTACACCTTC
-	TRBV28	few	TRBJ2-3	CASSLGQTDTQYF	TGTGCCAGCAGTTTAGGGCAGACAGATACGCAGTATTTT
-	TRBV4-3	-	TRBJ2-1	CASSQGPGYNEQFF	TGCGCCAGCAGCCAAGGGCCCGGGTACAATGAGCAGTTCTTC
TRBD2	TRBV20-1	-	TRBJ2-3	CSARYTSGSTDTQYF	TGCAGTGCTAGATATACTAGCGGAAGCACAGATACGCAGTATTTT
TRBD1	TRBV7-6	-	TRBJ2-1	CASSLRGLGSDEQFF	TGTGCCAGCAGCTTAAGGGGGCTAGGTTCCGATGAGCAGTTCTTC
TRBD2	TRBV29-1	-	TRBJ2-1	CSVSGTSEISGSYNEQFF	TGCAGCGTTTCCGGGACTAGCGAGATCTCCGGATCCTACAATGAGCAGTTCTTC
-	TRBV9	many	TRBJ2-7	CASSVGGTAAYEQYF	TGTGCCAGCAGCGTAGGTGGGACGGCAGCCTACGAGCAGTACTTC
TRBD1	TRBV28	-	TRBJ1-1	CASSLLRDRAAEAFF	TGTGCCAGCAGTTTACTGCGGGACAGGGCAGCTGAAGCTTTCTTT
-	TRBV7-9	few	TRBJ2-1	CASSQQGEQFF	TGTGCCAGCAGCCAACAAGGCGAGCAGTTCTTC
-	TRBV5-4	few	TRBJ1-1	CASSLRGIEAFF	TGTGCCAGCAGCTTGCGTGGGATTGAAGCTTTCTTT
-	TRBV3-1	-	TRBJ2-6	CASSQGPLAGANVLTF	TGTGCCAGCAGCCAAGGTCCATTGGCTGGGGCCAACGTCCTGACTTTC
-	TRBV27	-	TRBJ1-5	CASSAGNQPQHF	TGTGCCAGCAGTGCGGGGAATCAGCCCCAGCATTTT
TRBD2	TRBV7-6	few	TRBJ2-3	CASSQNQRGRTDTQYF	TGTGCCAGCAGCCAGAACCAGCGGGGGCGTACAGATACGCAGTATTTT
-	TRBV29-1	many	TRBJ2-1	CSVVMGRLHEQFF	TGCAGCGTTGTCATGGGCAGGCTCCATGAGCAGTTCTTC
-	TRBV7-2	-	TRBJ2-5	CASSFAPEQETQYF	TGTGCCAGCAGCTTCGCCCCGGAGCAGGAGACCCAGTACTTC
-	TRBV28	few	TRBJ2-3	CASSSSVSGSDTQYF	TGTGCCAGCAGTTCCTCCGTCTCGGGCTCAGATACGCAGTATTTT
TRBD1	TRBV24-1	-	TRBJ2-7	CATSDPGQFVEQYF	TGTGCCACCAGTGACCCGGGACAGTTCGTCGAGCAGTACTTC